This T cell receptor (beta chain) is drawn from a study of shared clonotypes between healthy human individuals. The study, taken as a whole, reports: Read depth was anticipated to influence clonotype sharing among donors.

Concerning this clone: The antigen remains undetermined.

Assay runs were performed at deep level. The method was immunoSEQ multiplex PCR; TCRdb's version includes in-frame clones alone and lacks a portion of them. Here the sample spans approximately 530,000 clones, 90% to 96% being singletons. The J segment lost 6 bases and the V segment lost 6 bases, leaving 8 bases of the junction unmatched. Germline CDR1 and CDR2: SGHAT and FQNNGV. The length of the CDR3 is 15 residues. Recent vaccinations or acute infections were absent in the healthy HIV-negative adult donors. The study separated CD4+ cells into CD45RA+ naive and CD45RA-negative memory subsets. The chain joins TRBV11-2 to TRBJ2-1; 10 positions agree with TRBD2. The source material was naive CD4+ T cells sorted from blood. Indicated subset: CD45RA+ positively selected. This receptor was identified in a woman younger than 45 in good health. The CDR3 spells CASRKMSGRANEQFF. The CDR3 nucleotides read TGTGCCAGCAGAAAGATGAGCGGGAGGGCCAATGAGCAGTTCTTC.